These 3 T cell receptor beta chains were sequenced from one sample in a study of blood T cell repertoires in COVID-19. Clones were read by immunoSEQ multiplex PCR, and TCRdb kept only the in-frame ones, dropping some. This sample has about 330,000 clones; roughly 83% occur once, and the top ten carry under 2%. Sequenced: peripheral blood. These TCRs come from a woman in her 50s with acute or convalescent COVID-19.

V gene TRBV7-2 combines with J gene TRBJ1-1; possibly TRBD1 for D (6 bases). V was clipped by 5 bases and J by 4 bases, with 14 bases between them. From germline, CDR1 is SGHTA and CDR2 FQGNSA. This CDR3 has 14 residues. CDR3 region: CASSVQGSGTEAFF. The CDR3 coding sequence is TGTGCCAGCAGCGTACAGGGATCCGGCACTGAAGCTTTCTTT.

In its sample, this clone was seen a few times. DNA for the CDR3: TGTGCCAGCAGCCCATCGACAGGGCCCTATGGCTACACCTTC. As protein: CASSPSTGPYGYTF. The chain is built from TRBV3-1 (or the pseudogene TRBV3-2) and TRBJ1-2; 7 nucleotides agree with TRBD1. Trimming took 4 bases from V and 4 from J; bases not matched to a gene: 6. This CDR3 spans 14 amino acids. CDR1 and CDR2 from the germline V gene are LGHDT and YNNKEL (reference sequence).

This clone appeared a few times. For the CDR3, the DNA is TGTGCCAGCAGCTCCAGCAATCAGGGTCTTTCGCGAGCTTTCTTT. Its protein is CASSSSNQGLSRAFF. This chain joins TRBV13 and TRBJ1-1; D is perhaps TRBD1 (5 bases). CDR3 size: 15 residues. The germline CDR1 and CDR2 sequences are PRHDT and FYEKMQ (reference sequence). Between the trimmed V and J ends, which lost 4 bases and 10 bases, there was a span of 22 bases.